Here is one T cell receptor (beta chain) with its context. Its matching antigen is unknown. Elective cesarean births at roughly 35-43 weeks, without labor or membrane rupture, supplied the cord blood. Sorted naive CD8+ T cell numbers ranged ~18,000 to ~100,000. V shed 3 bases, J shed 3 bases, and the junction held 6 bases outside the gene matches. CDR1 SGHDT and CDR2 YYEEEE come from the germline V gene. The CDR3 has 15 amino acids. This specimen comes from a study of naive CD8 T cells in extremely preterm neonates. The repertoire was sequenced with immunoSEQ multiplex PCR; TCRdb's copy has only in-frame clones and lacks some. The profile shows thousands of clones, around 97% of them singletons. Study outcomes and limitations: Preterm infants showed shorter CDR3s, fewer N additions and less trimming than older groups.

The sequenced sample was naive CD8+ T cells from cord blood. This receptor was obtained from a newborn in good health. The chain is built from TRBV5-6 and TRBJ2-3; 8 nucleotides align to TRBD2. Here the CDR3 DNA reads TGTGCCAGCAGCTCCCCCGGGACTAGTACAGATACGCAGTATTTT. This encodes CASSSPGTSTDTQYF.